This record covers a single T cell receptor beta chain. Its antigen has not been determined. No much larger clonotype is one base removed from it; base qualities were not supplied. Including cysteine and phenylalanine, the CDR3 has 11 amino acids. This entry keeps only the CDR3 DNA: 33 bases, framed from base 1. Looking up the germline V gene yields CDR1 SGHRS and CDR2 YFSETQ. The trim is 4 bases for V and 12 bases for J, with a gap of 11 bases between the germline ends. This specimen belongs to a study of shared clonotypes between healthy human individuals (dated by TCRdb to the early 2020s). Context from the whole study: Two women and a few men aged 18 to 49 years were included in the cohort. Between about 0.85 and 8.9 billion PBMCs per donor were obtained by leukapheresis. For each donor, CD4 naive and CD4 memory were each given three plates, CD8 naive was given two plates, and CD8 memory was given one plate. The study deeply sequenced blood TCR repertoires of five healthy adults to estimate repertoire size and the extent of clonotype sharing between individuals. Libraries were prepared and TCR repertoires were sequenced by different laboratories using diverse techniques, in order to increase sequencing depth and limit assay-specific biases. Overall study outcomes, separate from this receptor: Based on pairwise subsampling, the degree of clonotype sharing among donors was expected to be affected by sequencing depth. Naive subsets generally had larger estimated clonotype richness than memory subsets did. Sharing across a few donors was observed for approximately 4.6% of naive CD4, less than 4% of naive CD8, over 2% of memory CD4, and roughly 0.4% of memory CD8 clonotypes. Even with the large sequencing depth, rarefaction of the sorted-subset datasets indicated that sequencing was incomplete. Only blood was sampled, and tissue TCR repertoires likely differ from those in blood. Because the study included a small number of donors, the genetic and exposure-history diversity represented was limited. Higher generation probabilities were observed for clonotypes shared by all four sorted-subset donors than for non-shared clonotypes.

TCR CDR3 regions were amplified from genomic DNA by multiplex PCR using the deep immunoSEQ assay. Extracted genomic DNA from each cell subset was spread evenly across all wells of several immunoSEQ 96-well plates, with each plate serving as a replicate. For sorted subsets, each replicate PCR was loaded with about 200 ng genomic DNA, equivalent to about 33,000 T cell genomes. Purified libraries were measured with a Qubit 3.0 fluorometer, size-checked on a Bioanalyzer 2100, and measured again with the KAPA Library Quantification kit. Each immunoSEQ 96-well plate was sequenced on its own single-read 150-cycle Illumina NextSeq 550 flow cell. Per the authors' processing: Because the immunoSEQ output included only junctional sequences and no quality scores, the filtering could not be the same as the filtering used for full-length reads. To assign V/J genes and CDR3, sequences were annotated using PyIR, a Python wrapper for IgBLAST v1.9, with IMGT germline references. Reads with weak V/J assignments (E-value above 1e-6), missing CDR3, stop codons, out-of-frame junctions, or ambiguous translated residues were removed. A V3J clonotype was defined by an identical inferred V gene, J gene, and CDR3 amino acid sequence. Percentage overlap between repertoires was calculated by dividing the number of shared unique clonotypes by the size of the smaller repertoire. Repertoire richness was assessed with RTK rarefaction, the Chao1 estimator, and Recon v2.1 estimates of unobserved clonotypes. For all TCRbeta clonotypes obtained by the gDNA method from a few donors, generation probabilities were computed with OLGA. Here the immuneACCESS table is served through TCRdb, limited to in-frame sequences with V and J called. Missing clones are a known gap in these copies; in checked studies unresolved V genes cover under half, and the rest lacks a known reason. That table supplies the V and J calls and clone size; D and trimming were determined from the DNA. The sample table contains around 2,000,000 clones; only one count was recorded for around 95% of them. Clones ranked in the top ten supply 0.1% to 0.15% of the sample.

Healthy HIV-negative adults with no recently reported acute infections or vaccinations were included as donors. Every donor was a Caucasian adult living in Nashville, Tennessee, USA. Magnetic negative selection was used to enrich CD4+ T cells, after which naive cells were positively selected on CD45RA and the negative fraction became the memory subset. Blood was obtained by leukapheresis, after which PBMCs were separated by Ficoll-Histopaque density gradient centrifugation and cryopreserved in liquid nitrogen vapor phase. Purity and quantity of every magnetically sorted T cell population were checked by analytical flow cytometry. Genomic DNA was isolated from every sorted fraction and measured by UV absorbance on a Nanodrop 2000c.

The sequencing input was naive CD4+ T cells sorted from blood. According to the study, the label for this sample's cell subset or site signals: CD45RA+ positively selected. The chain links TRBV5-1 with TRBJ2-1; a tentative D match to TRBD1 spans 6 bases. This TCR was recovered from a man aged 18 to 30 in good health. The bases read TGCGCCAGCAGCCCACAGGGTACGCAGTTCTTC. It codes for CASSPQGTQFF.